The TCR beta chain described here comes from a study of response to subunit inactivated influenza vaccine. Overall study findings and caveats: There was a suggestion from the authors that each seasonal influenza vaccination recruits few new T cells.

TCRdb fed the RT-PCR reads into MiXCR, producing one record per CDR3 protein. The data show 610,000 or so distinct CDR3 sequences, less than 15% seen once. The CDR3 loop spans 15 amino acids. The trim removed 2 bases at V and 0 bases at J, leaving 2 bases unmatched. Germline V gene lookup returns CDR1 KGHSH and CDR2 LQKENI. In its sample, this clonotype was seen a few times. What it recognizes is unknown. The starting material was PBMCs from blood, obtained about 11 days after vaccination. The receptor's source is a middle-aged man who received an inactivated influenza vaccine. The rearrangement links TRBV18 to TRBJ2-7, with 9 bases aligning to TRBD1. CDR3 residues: CASSPRTGASYEQYF. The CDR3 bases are TGTGCCAGCTCACCAAGGACAGGGGCCTCCTACGAGCAGTACTTC.